These T cell receptor beta chains were read from a single sample in a study of cytomegalovirus exposure and HLA in healthy donors. Sequencing was performed with immunoSEQ multiplex PCR; in TCRdb, only in-frame clones are kept and a portion is missing. This sample has about 90,000 clones, with around 70% found just once. Sample: PBMCs. Receptor source: a woman aged 45-59 years in good health and CMV-seropositive. Each CDR3 is given with its conserved first and last residue. A D gene is named only where the DNA matches it firmly. A clone size is listed for some rows: how often the clone was seen (once, few, many), or a class if it is expanded.

size,D,J,V,CDR3,DNA
.,.,TRBJ1-2,TRBV6-5,CASREGTYGYTF,TGTGCCAGCAGGGAGGGTACCTATGGCTACACCTTC
once,.,TRBJ1-3,TRBV7-2,CASSLTGGNSGNTIYF,TGTGCCAGCAGCTTAACCGGGGGAAACTCTGGAAACACCATATATTTT
few,.,TRBJ2-3,TRBV5-1,CASSSFGGGSSKTDTQYF,TGCGCCAGCAGCTCTTTCGGTGGGGGGTCGTCTAAAACAGATACGCAGTATTTT
.,TRBD1,TRBJ2-1,TRBV7-2,CASSQRDSYSYNEQFF,TGTGCCAGCAGCCAAAGGGACAGCTACTCCTACAATGAGCAGTTCTTC
.,TRBD1,TRBJ1-4,TRBV4-3,CASSQDIGGPWVREKLFF,TGCGCCAGCAGCCAAGATATAGGGGGCCCTTGGGTTCGGGAAAAACTGTTTTTT
.,TRBD2,TRBJ2-7,TRBV6-5,CASMLSGTYEQYF,TGTGCCAGCATGCTTAGCGGGACCTACGAGCAGTACTTC
once,TRBD2,TRBJ2-3,TRBV5-1,CASSLIREVADTQYF,TGCGCCAGCAGCTTGATTCGGGAGGTCGCAGATACGCAGTATTTT
few,.,TRBJ1-1,TRBV28,CASQEGGQKNTEAFF,TGTGCCAGTCAAGAAGGGGGACAAAAGAACACTGAAGCTTTCTTT
.,TRBD1,TRBJ1-1,TRBV4-1,CASSKQGTEAFF,TGCGCCAGCAGCAAACAGGGGACTGAAGCTTTCTTT
.,.,TRBJ2-7,TRBV6-5,CASSASFGVGYEQYF,TGTGCCAGCAGTGCCAGCTTCGGGGTGGGGTACGAGCAGTACTTC
.,TRBD1,TRBJ2-3,TRBV28,CASRKGRGIDTQYF,TGTGCCAGCAGAAAGGGCAGGGGGATAGATACGCAGTATTTT